The 30 T cell receptor beta chains below were found in one sample sequenced in a study of shared clonotypes between healthy human individuals (dated by TCRdb to the early 2020s). The library relied on the immunoSEQ multiplex PCR assay. As stored in TCRdb, this immuneACCESS dataset retains in-frame rearrangements with V and J assigned. A fraction of the clones does not appear; measured against another copy, unresolved V genes explain less than half of the discrepancy, and the remainder lacks a known reason. The sample data list about 2 million clones, and about 95% of these were observed just once. Roughly 1% of the sample is taken by the ten largest. CD8 naive samples were CD45RO-negative cells positively selected for CCR7, giving a CD45RA+CCR7+ population that excluded TemRA cells. The sequencing input was naive CD8+ T cells sorted from blood. The sample's cell subset or site label is to be understood as: CD45RA+CCR7+. The origin of the receptors is a man aged 18 to 35 in good health.

This rearrangement joins TRBV5-6 to TRBJ2-1, with 7 bases lining up with TRBD2. The CDR3 sequence is 16 residues long. The germline CDR1 and CDR2 sequences are SGHDT and YYEEEE. V trimming: 0 bases; J trimming: 3 bases; junction bases outside the gene matches: 6. CDR3 loop: CASSLELGLDYNEQFF. The CDR3 DNA sequence: TGTGCCAGCAGCTTGGAATTAGGACTAGACTACAATGAGCAGTTCTTC.

J is TRBJ1-2 and V is TRBV7-9; D might be TRBD1 (5 bases). The CDR3 sequence is 14 residues long. Trimming shortened V by 5 bases and J by 4 bases, and 14 bases separated the two germline ends. CDR1 is SEHNR and CDR2 is FQNEAQ in the germline V gene (reference sequence). The CDR3 sequence is CASSEVGGSYGYTF. In DNA form, the CDR3 reads TGTGCCAGCAGCGAGGTCGGGGGATCCTATGGCTACACCTTC.

About this clone itself: This CDR3 is also generated by other DNA sequences in the sample. This chain connects TRBV19 to TRBJ2-7; weak D call: TRBD2 (6 bases). The CDR3 contains 14 residues. The germline V gene encodes CDR1 LNHDA and CDR2 SQIVND (reference sequence). Between the trimmed V and J ends, which lost 1 base and 4 bases, there was a span of 11 bases. The CDR3 DNA is TGTGCCAGTAGTATAGCGGGGGTCAGTTACGAGCAGTACTTC. Amino acid sequence: CASSIAGVSYEQYF.

The chain employs TRBV5-1 and TRBJ2-3; 8 bases are a match to TRBD2. The V gene end was trimmed by 1 base and the J gene end by 3 bases; junction bases not matched to a gene: 7. The CDR3 has 16 residues. Germline V lookup: CDR1 SGHRS, CDR2 YFSETQ. This CDR3 is CASSLKLAGITDTQYF. The CDR3 DNA follows: TGCGCCAGCAGCTTGAAGCTAGCGGGTATAACAGATACGCAGTATTTT.

This sequence joins TRBV6-6 and TRBJ2-7; D is undetermined. CDR1 and CDR2 from the germline V gene are MNHNY and SVGAGI (reference sequence). Deletions cut 2 bases from V and 2 bases from J, with 13 bases between. The CDR3 length is 15 residues. The DNA of the CDR3 is TGTGCCAGCAGTTACGAAGGGTATAGTGCCTACGAGCAGTACTTC. Its protein is CASSYEGYSAYEQYF.

The rearrangement links TRBV29-1 to TRBJ1-2; unclear D gene. CDR3 length equals 11 residues. CDR1 and CDR2 from the germline V gene are SQVTM and ANQGSEA. The V gene lost 4 bases and the J gene lost 7 bases, with 10 bases spanning the gap. The CDR3 DNA follows: TGCAGCGTTGGGTCCGACCTTGGCTACACCTTC. Translating gives CSVGSDLGYTF.

With regard to this clone: The sample contains more than one DNA sequence encoding this CDR3. The rearrangement joins TRBV27 to TRBJ2-7; TRBD2 might be the D (5 bases). Trimming cost V 2 bases and J 3 bases, with 11 bases left between them. There are 14 residues in the CDR3. Germline assignment: CDR1 MNHEY and CDR2 SMNVEV (reference sequence). Here the CDR3 reads CASSLRGNGYEQYF. CDR3 sequence (DNA): TGTGCCAGCAGTTTAAGAGGGAATGGCTACGAGCAGTACTTC.

The chain links TRBV4-2 to TRBJ2-5; 10 positions match TRBD2. Trimming removed 4 bases from V and 5 bases from J; junction bases left unmatched: 7. The CDR3 spans 15 residues. Germline V lookup: CDR1 LGHNA, CDR2 YNFKEQ. The CDR3 here is CASSPETSGYETQYF. In nucleotides, the CDR3 is TGTGCCAGCAGCCCGGAGACTAGCGGGTACGAGACCCAGTACTTC.

The chain has TRBV28 and TRBJ2-2; the match to TRBD1 covers 9 bases. The ends lost 3 bases at V and 1 base at J; junction bases unmatched: 6. The CDR3 length is 17 residues. Germline assignment: CDR1 MDHEN and CDR2 SYDVKM. The DNA of the CDR3 is TGTGCCAGCAGTTTCTTTATGGGACAGGGGAACACCGGGGAGCTGTTTTTT. This encodes CASSFFMGQGNTGELFF.

The chain carries TRBV9 and TRBJ2-2; 8 positions match TRBD2. Losses at the gene ends were 3 bases for V and 0 bases for J; bases not matched to a gene: 7. This CDR3 has 17 amino acids. CDR1 and CDR2 from the germline V gene are SGDLS and YYNGEE. The CDR3 DNA is TGTGCCAGCAGCGCCGGGGGAGCGGGGGCGAACACCGGGGAGCTGTTTTTT. Translating it yields CASSAGGAGANTGELFF. The full variable domain, with the rest looked up from reference TRBV9 and TRBJ2-2, is DSGVTQTPKHLITATGQRVTLRCSPRSGDLSVYWYQQSLDQGLQFLIQYYNGEERAKGNILERFSAQQFPDLHSELNLSSLELGDSALYFCASSAGGAGANTGELFFGEGSRLTVL.

On this clone: This sample also contains other DNA sequences that code for the same CDR3. This rearrangement joins TRBV27 to TRBJ1-1; D is unresolved. Trimming removed 2 bases from V and 1 base from J, with 8 bases in between. Germline assignment: CDR1 MNHEY and CDR2 SMNVEV (reference sequence). CDR3 size: 14 residues. The CDR3 DNA reads TGTGCCAGCAGTTTACTGGGATCGAACACTGAAGCTTTCTTT. Translated: CASSLLGSNTEAFF.

Notes on this clone: Additional DNA sequences in this sample encode the identical CDR3. This chain joins TRBV5-1 and TRBJ2-2; tentative D call: TRBD1 (5 bases). Germline lookup yields CDR1 SGHRS and CDR2 YFSETQ. The CDR3 is made up of 14 amino acids. V was trimmed by 0 bases and J by 6 bases, leaving 9 bases between them. The CDR3 region has the DNA TGCGCCAGCAGCTTGGGGGGCGAGGCCGGGGAGCTGTTTTTT. The encoded protein is CASSLGGEAGELFF.

This clone was counted a single time. The chain combines TRBV5-6 with TRBJ2-1, with D possibly TRBD1 on 6 matching bases. CDR3 length: 13 residues. Trimming stripped 6 bases from V and 5 bases from J, with 12 bases between. Per germline, CDR1 SGHDT and CDR2 YYEEEE. The CDR3 reads CASNLGQNNEQFF. The DNA of the CDR3 is TGTGCCAGCAACCTAGGACAGAACAATGAGCAGTTCTTC. Complete variable domain (other parts from reference TRBV5-6 and TRBJ2-1): DAGVTQSPTHLIKTRGQQVTLRCSPKSGHDTVSWYQQALGQGPQFIFQYYEEEERQRGNFPDRFSGHQFPNYSSELNVNALLLGDSALYLCASNLGQNNEQFFGPGTRLTVL.

V and J are TRBV10-2 and TRBJ2-1; D gene unclear. The CDR3 is made up of 13 amino acids. CDR1 WSHSY and CDR2 SAAADI come from the germline V gene. The V end was cut by 1 base, the J end by 10 bases, with 11 bases between. CDR3 bases: TGCGCCAGCAGTGAGTTCCAGAGGTCCGAGCAGTTCTTC. It encodes CASSEFQRSEQFF.

The rearrangement uses TRBV7-3 and TRBJ2-7; 11 bases are shared with TRBD1. The CDR3 totals 14 residues. CDR1 is SGHTA, CDR2 FQGTGA, per germline. Trimming cost V 3 bases and J 4 bases; bases outside gene matches: 2. CDR3 nucleotides: TGTGCCAGCAGCTTGGGACAGGGGGTGTACGAGCAGTACTTC. This translates into CASSLGQGVYEQYF.

The chain uses TRBV4-2 and TRBJ1-2; a possible D gene is TRBD1 (5 bases). Germline V lookup: CDR1 LGHNA, CDR2 YNFKEQ. Trimming cost V 3 bases and J 6 bases, with 23 bases left between them. This CDR3 region has 17 residues. The CDR3 nucleotides read TGTGCCAGCAGCCAGAACATTCGTGGGGCCCTTGTGGATGGCTACACCTTC. It yields the protein CASSQNIRGALVDGYTF.

The chain couples TRBV5-4 to TRBJ2-7; possible D gene TRBD2, 5 bases. Trimming stripped 3 bases from V and 6 bases from J, with 10 bases between. The CDR3 is 12 residues long. The V gene's germline CDR1 is SGHNT and CDR2 YYREEE (reference sequence). The CDR3 region is CASSWPEGEQYF. CDR3 nucleotide sequence: TGTGCCAGCAGCTGGCCCGAGGGCGAGCAGTACTTC.

The rearrangement uses TRBV10-1 and TRBJ2-3; unclear D gene. CDR1 is WNHNN, CDR2 SYGVQD, per germline (reference sequence). V lost 4 bases and J lost 6, with 5 bases in between. The CDR3 runs 11 residues. In DNA form, the CDR3 reads TGCGCCAGCAGTGCTTCTGATACGCAGTATTTT. Translating gives CASSASDTQYF.

This sequence joins TRBV14 and TRBJ2-7; 9 bases fit TRBD2. The CDR3 contains 15 residues. V was clipped by 4 bases and J by 3 bases; unmatched bases: 7. Germline CDR1 is SGHDN and CDR2 is FVKESK. The CDR3 DNA is TGTGCCAGCAGCCGAGCCGGGACTAGCTTCTACGAGCAGTACTTC. Translated, it gives CASSRAGTSFYEQYF.

In its sample, this clone was seen once. The rearrangement uses TRBV11-2 and TRBJ2-7, with a weak D call TRBD2 (7 bases). The CDR3 totals 13 residues. The germline gives CDR1 SGHAT, CDR2 FQNNGV. V was shortened by 1 base and J by 5 bases, with 9 bases between the two germline ends. CDR3 DNA: TGTGCCAGCAGCTTAGGGGGGGGGCACGAGCAGTACTTC. Amino acid sequence: CASSLGGGHEQYF.

This chain uses TRBV28 with TRBJ2-7, with TRBD1 identical over 7 bases. Trimming cost V 6 bases and J 1 base; bases outside gene matches: 15. CDR3 size: 17 residues. Germline loops: CDR1 MDHEN, CDR2 SYDVKM. Here the CDR3 DNA reads TGTGCCAGCAGCTACTCACTCTCGGGACAGTCATCCTACGAGCAGTACTTC. As protein: CASSYSLSGQSSYEQYF.

The V call is TRBV7-6, the J call TRBJ2-3; weak D call: TRBD2 (6 bases). The CDR3 length is 17 residues. Deletions cut 0 bases from V and 4 bases from J, with 17 bases between. Per germline, CDR1 SGHVS and CDR2 FNYEAQ. CDR3 residues: CASSLAGSRGIADTQYF. The CDR3 DNA reads as TGTGCCAGCAGCTTAGCGGGGTCACGGGGGATTGCAGATACGCAGTATTTT. Complete variable domain (other parts from reference TRBV7-6 and TRBJ2-3): GAGVSQSPRYKVTKRGQDVALRCDPISGHVSLYWYRQALGQGPEFLTYFNYEAQQDKSGLPNDRFSAERPEGSISTLTIQRTEQRDSAMYRCASSLAGSRGIADTQYFGPGTRLTVL.

The chain has TRBV19 and TRBJ2-7; D is possibly TRBD2 (6 bases). The length of the CDR3 is 14 residues. Trimming stripped 5 bases from V and 4 bases from J, with 15 bases between. Per the germline V gene, CDR1 is LNHDA and CDR2 is SQIVND (reference sequence). As DNA, the CDR3 is TGTGCCAGTAGTGCCTCCCTGGAGGGTTACGAGCAGTACTTC. It encodes CASSASLEGYEQYF.

To note about this clone: The same CDR3 can be traced to other DNA sequences in this sample. CDR3 nucleotides: TGTGCCAGCAGTTTTGGGGTTTCCTACGAGCAGTACTTC. The encoded protein is CASSFGVSYEQYF. This sequence joins TRBV27 and TRBJ2-7; no definite D call. The CDR3 is made up of 13 amino acids. V lost 3 bases, J lost 1 base, and 7 bases lay in between. Germline V gene lookup returns CDR1 MNHEY and CDR2 SMNVEV (reference sequence).

This chain uses TRBV6-6 with TRBJ2-5; D ambiguous. V dropped 2 bases and J dropped 4 bases, with 8 bases sitting between them. This CDR3 comprises 13 residues. The germline V gene has CDR1 MNHNY and CDR2 SVGAGI (reference sequence). This CDR3 is CASSYGSGETQYF. In nucleotides, the CDR3 is TGTGCCAGCAGTTACGGTTCGGGAGAGACCCAGTACTTC.

CDR3 DNA: TGTGCCAGCAGGGGACTTTCCTACGAGCAGTACTTC. It yields the protein CASRGLSYEQYF. The chain carries TRBV6-5 and TRBJ2-7; perhaps TRBD2 as D (6 bases). The ends were cut back, 6 bases at V and 1 base at J, with 7 bases in the middle. The CDR3 consists of 12 residues. CDR1 MNHEY and CDR2 SVGAGI come from the germline V gene.

The CDR3 is CASDPDGASGIDTQYF. The CDR3 DNA is TGTGCCAGCGACCCGGATGGGGCTAGCGGGATTGATACGCAGTATTTT. J is TRBJ2-3 and V is TRBV9; 9 nucleotides line up with TRBD2. After removal of 7 bases from V and 6 bases from J, the junction contained 15 bases not matched to a gene. The germline gives CDR1 SGDLS, CDR2 YYNGEE. This CDR3 comprises 16 residues.

The rearrangement uses TRBV5-4 and TRBJ1-1, with a tentative D call TRBD1 (5 bases). The V end was cut by 1 base, the J end by 6 bases, with 7 bases between. The CDR3 loop spans 12 amino acids. Germline V CDR1 and CDR2: SGHNT, YYREEE (reference sequence). The CDR3 sequence: CASSLLGAEAFF. The CDR3 nucleotides read TGTGCCAGCAGCTTGTTGGGGGCTGAAGCTTTCTTT.

This clone was counted once. The chain combines TRBV5-1 with TRBJ2-7; 8 bases line up with TRBD2. The CDR3 sequence is 16 residues long. V gave up 3 bases and J gave up 2 bases; unmatched junction bases: 10. Germline V gene lookup returns CDR1 SGHRS and CDR2 YFSETQ. CDR3 bases: TGCGCCAGCAGCTCCCCTCCCGGACTAGCAGCCTACGAGCAGTACTTC. This gives the protein CASSSPPGLAAYEQYF.

The rearrangement links TRBV27 to TRBJ2-7; TRBD1 matches at 9 bases. Trimming took 4 bases from V and 2 from J; bases not matched to a gene: 9. The CDR3 extends over 16 amino acids. CDR1 and CDR2 (germline): MNHEY, SMNVEV (reference sequence). The CDR3 spells CASSYSGTGFTYEQYF. The DNA of the CDR3 is TGTGCCAGCAGTTACAGCGGGACAGGGTTTACCTACGAGCAGTACTTC.